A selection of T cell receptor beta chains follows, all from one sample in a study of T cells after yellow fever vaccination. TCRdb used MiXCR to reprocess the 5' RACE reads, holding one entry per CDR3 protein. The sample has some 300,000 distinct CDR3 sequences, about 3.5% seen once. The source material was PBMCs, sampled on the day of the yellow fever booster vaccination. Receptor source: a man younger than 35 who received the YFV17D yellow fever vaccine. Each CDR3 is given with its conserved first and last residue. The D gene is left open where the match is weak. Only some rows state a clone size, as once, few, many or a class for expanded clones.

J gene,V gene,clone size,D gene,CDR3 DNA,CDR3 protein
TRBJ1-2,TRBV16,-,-,TGTGCCAGCAGCCAAGTCAGTCAGGGAGGGGGACGTGGCTACACCTTC,CASSQVSQGGGRGYTF
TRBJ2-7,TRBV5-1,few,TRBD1,TGCGCCAGCAGCAGCGGACAGGGCCCCACTGAGCAGTACTTC,CASSSGQGPTEQYF
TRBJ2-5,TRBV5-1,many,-,TGCGCCAGCAGCTCCCTTGGGACGGACCTGGAGACCCAGTACTTC,CASSSLGTDLETQYF
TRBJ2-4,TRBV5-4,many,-,TGTGCCAGCAGCTGGGGGGTTACAAGGAACATTCAGTACTTC,CASSWGVTRNIQYF
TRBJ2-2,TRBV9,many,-,TGTGCCAGCAGCGTTCCCAGGGGAGAGGCCAACACCGGGGAGCTGTTTTTT,CASSVPRGEANTGELFF
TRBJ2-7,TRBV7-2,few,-,TGTGCCAGCAGCTTAGCGGGACTCGGGTTCCGGCAGTACTTC,CASSLAGLGFRQYF
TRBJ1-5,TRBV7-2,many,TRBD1,TGTGCCAGCAGCGCACAGGGGAATAGCAATCAGCCCCAGCATTTT,CASSAQGNSNQPQHF
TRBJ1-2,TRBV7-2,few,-,TGTGCCAGCAGCTTAGCTAGGGAGAATGGCTACACCTTC,CASSLARENGYTF
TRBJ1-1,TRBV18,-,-,TGTGCCAGCTCACGTGACAGTCTGAACACTGAAGCTTTCTTT,CASSRDSLNTEAFF
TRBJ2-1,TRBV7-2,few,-,TGTGCCAGCAGCCCAGACCGCTCCTACAATGAGCAGTTCTTC,CASSPDRSYNEQFF
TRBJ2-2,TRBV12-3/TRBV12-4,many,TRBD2,TGTGCCAGCAGTTCTAGCGGGTCGAACACCGGGGAGCTGTTTTTT,CASSSSGSNTGELFF
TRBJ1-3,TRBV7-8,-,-,TGTGCCAGCAGCTTGGGACGGTCGTGGACAGACCCCACTCTCTCTGGAAACACCATATATTTT,CASSLGRSWTDPTLSGNTIYF
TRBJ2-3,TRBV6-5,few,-,TGTGCCAGCAGTTACTCGTCAAGCTCTAGCACAGATACGCAGTATTTT,CASSYSSSSSTDTQYF
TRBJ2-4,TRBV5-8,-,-,TGTGCCAGCAGCTTGTGGAGGAGGGAAAACATTCAGTACTTC,CASSLWRRENIQYF
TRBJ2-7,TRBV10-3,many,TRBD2,TGTGCCGTCACCGGGAGGGAGGGGATCTACGAGCAGTACTTC,CAVTGREGIYEQYF
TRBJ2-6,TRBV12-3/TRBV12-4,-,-,TGTGCCAGCAGTTTCTTCAAGTACGGGACATCGGGCTCTGGGGCCAACGTCCTGACTTTC,CASSFFKYGTSGSGANVLTF
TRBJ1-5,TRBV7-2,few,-,TGTGCCAGCAGTTACGCCGGACCCCCCCAGCCCCAGCATTTT,CASSYAGPPQPQHF
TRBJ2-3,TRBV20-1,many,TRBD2,TGCAGTGCTTCCGGACTAGCGGGGGGCGCAGATACGCAGTATTTT,CSASGLAGGADTQYF
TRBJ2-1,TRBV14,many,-,TGTGCCAGCAGCCAAGTTGGGGCCAATGAGCAGTTCTTC,CASSQVGANEQFF
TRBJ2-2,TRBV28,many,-,TGTGCCAGCAGTTTACCACAGCTCGGGGAGCTGTTTTTT,CASSLPQLGELFF
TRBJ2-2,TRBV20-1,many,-,TGCAGTGCTAGAGATAGTCATAACACCGGGGAGCTGTTTTTT,CSARDSHNTGELFF
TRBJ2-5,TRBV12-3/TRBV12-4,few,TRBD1,TGTGCCAGCAGCCCCTTACTGGGACAGCTCGCAGAGACCCAGTACTTC,CASSPLLGQLAETQYF
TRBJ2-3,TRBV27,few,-,TGTGCCAGCAGTTCCCCCCGGGGGAGCACAGATACGCAGTATTTT,CASSSPRGSTDTQYF
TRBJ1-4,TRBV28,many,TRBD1,TGTGCCAGCAGCCTGACAGGGGGCAGTGAAAAACTGTTTTTT,CASSLTGGSEKLFF
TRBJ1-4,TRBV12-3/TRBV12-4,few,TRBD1,TGTGCCAGCAGTTGGGGGACAGGGGATGAAAAACTGTTTTTT,CASSWGTGDEKLFF
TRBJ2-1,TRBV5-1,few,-,TGCGCCAGCAGCCCTAGACAGAACTCCTACAATGAGCAGTTCTTC,CASSPRQNSYNEQFF
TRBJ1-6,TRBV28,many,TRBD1,TGTGCCAGCAGTACCACCGGGACAGTTGCTGGGCCAAGGGCGTCCCTCCACTTT,CASSTTGTVAGPRASLHF
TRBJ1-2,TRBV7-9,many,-,TGTGCCAGCAGCGTCTTAACGGACAGTGAAGGCTATGGCTACACCTTC,CASSVLTDSEGYGYTF
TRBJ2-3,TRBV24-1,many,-,TGTGCCACCAGTGATTTAGACGGAGATACGCAGTATTTT,CATSDLDGDTQYF
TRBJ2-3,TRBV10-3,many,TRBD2,TGTGCCACCCAGGGCACTAGCGGGGGGGAAAGTCCAGGAGTTACGCAGTATTTT,CATQGTSGGESPGVTQYF
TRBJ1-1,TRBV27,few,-,TGTGCCACATCTGAGGTTGGGGCCCCGGAAGCTTTCTTT,CATSEVGAPEAFF